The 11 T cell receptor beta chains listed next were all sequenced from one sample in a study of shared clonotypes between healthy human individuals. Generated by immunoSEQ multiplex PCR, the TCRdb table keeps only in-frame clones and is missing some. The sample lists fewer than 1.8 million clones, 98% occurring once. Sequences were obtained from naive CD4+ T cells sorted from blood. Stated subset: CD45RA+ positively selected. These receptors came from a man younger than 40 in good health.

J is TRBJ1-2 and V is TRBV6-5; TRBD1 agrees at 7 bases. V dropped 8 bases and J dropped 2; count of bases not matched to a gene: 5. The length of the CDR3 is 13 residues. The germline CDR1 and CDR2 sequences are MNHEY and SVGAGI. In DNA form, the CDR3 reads TGTGCCAGCGCATCGACAGGGAACTATGGCTACACCTTC. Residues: CASASTGNYGYTF.

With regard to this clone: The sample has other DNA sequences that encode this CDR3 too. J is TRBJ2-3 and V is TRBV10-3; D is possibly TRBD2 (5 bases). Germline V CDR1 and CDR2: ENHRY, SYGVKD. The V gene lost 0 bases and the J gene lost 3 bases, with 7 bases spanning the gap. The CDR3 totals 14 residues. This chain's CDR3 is CAISESTGTDTQYF. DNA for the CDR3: TGTGCCATCAGTGAGTCTACGGGGACAGATACGCAGTATTTT.

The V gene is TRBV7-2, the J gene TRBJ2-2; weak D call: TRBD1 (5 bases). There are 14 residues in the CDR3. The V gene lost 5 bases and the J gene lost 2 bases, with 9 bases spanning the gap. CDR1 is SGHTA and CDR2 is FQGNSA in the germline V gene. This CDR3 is CASSLRVNTGELFF. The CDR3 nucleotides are TGTGCCAGCAGCCTCAGGGTTAACACCGGGGAGCTGTTTTTT. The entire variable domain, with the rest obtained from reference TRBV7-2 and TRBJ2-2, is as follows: GAGVSQSPSNKVTEKGKDVELRCDPISGHTALYWYRQSLGQGLEFLIYFQGNSAPDKSGLPSDRFSAERTGGSVSTLTIQRTQQEDSAVYLCASSLRVNTGELFFGEGSRLTVL.

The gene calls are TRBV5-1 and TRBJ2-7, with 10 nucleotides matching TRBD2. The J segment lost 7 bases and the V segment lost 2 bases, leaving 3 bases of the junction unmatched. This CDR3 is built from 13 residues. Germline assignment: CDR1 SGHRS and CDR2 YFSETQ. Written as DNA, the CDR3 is TGCGCCAGCAGCTTCACTAGCGGGGTGGAGCAGTACTTC. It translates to CASSFTSGVEQYF. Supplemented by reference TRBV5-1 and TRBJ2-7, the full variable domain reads KAGVTQTPRYLIKTRGQQVTLSCSPISGHRSVSWYQQTPGQGLQFLFEYFSETQRNKGNFPGRFSGRQFSNSRSEMNVSTLELGDSALYLCASSFTSGVEQYFGPGTRLTVT.

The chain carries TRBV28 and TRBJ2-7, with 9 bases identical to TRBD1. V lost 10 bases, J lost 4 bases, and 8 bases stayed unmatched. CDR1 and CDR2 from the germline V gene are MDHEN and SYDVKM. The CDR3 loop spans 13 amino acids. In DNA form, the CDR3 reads TGTGCCACCAAGGGGACAGGGCCATACGAGCAGTACTTC. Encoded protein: CATKGTGPYEQYF. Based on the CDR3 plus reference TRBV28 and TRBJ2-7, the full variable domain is DVKVTQSSRYLVKRTGEKVFLECVQDMDHENMFWYRQDPGLGLRLIYFSYDVKMKEKGDIPEGYSVSREKKERFSLILESASTNQTSMYLCATKGTGPYEQYFGPGTRLTVT.

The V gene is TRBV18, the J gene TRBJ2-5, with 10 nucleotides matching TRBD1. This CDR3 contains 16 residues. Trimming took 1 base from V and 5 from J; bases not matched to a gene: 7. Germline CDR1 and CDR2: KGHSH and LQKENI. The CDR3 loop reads CASSPLPTGGVETQYF. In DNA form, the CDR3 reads TGTGCCAGCTCACCACTCCCGACAGGGGGCGTGGAGACCCAGTACTTC.

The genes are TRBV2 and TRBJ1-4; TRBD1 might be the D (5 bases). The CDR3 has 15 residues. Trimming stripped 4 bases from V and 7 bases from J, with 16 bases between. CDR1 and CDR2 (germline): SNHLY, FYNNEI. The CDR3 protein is CASSGTSGGGEKLFF. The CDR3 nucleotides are TGTGCCAGCAGTGGGACCTCGGGCGGGGGTGAAAAACTGTTTTTT.

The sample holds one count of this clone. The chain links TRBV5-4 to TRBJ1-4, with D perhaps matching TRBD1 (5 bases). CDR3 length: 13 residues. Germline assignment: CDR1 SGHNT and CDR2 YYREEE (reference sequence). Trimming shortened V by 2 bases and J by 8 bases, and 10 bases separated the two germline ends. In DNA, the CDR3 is TGTGCCAGCAGCTTACAGGCTCACGAAAAACTGTTTTTT. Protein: CASSLQAHEKLFF.

CDR3 bases: TGTGCCAGCAGCTTAAAGCGGGGCACCGGGGAGCTGTTTTTT. This translates into CASSLKRGTGELFF. The chain combines TRBV7-6 with TRBJ2-2, with 7 positions matching TRBD2. The length of the CDR3 is 14 residues. The trim removed 2 bases at V and 4 bases at J, leaving 1 base unmatched. The germline gives CDR1 SGHVS, CDR2 FNYEAQ. The whole variable domain, filled in from reference TRBV7-6 and TRBJ2-2, reads GAGVSQSPRYKVTKRGQDVALRCDPISGHVSLYWYRQALGQGPEFLTYFNYEAQQDKSGLPNDRFSAERPEGSISTLTIQRTEQRDSAMYRCASSLKRGTGELFFGEGSRLTVL.

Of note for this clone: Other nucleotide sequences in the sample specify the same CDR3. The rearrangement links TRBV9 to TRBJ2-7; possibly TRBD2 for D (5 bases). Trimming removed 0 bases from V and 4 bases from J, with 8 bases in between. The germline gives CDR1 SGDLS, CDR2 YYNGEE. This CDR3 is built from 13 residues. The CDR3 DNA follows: TGTGCCAGCAGCGTAGCCCCGGGGTACGAGCAGTACTTC. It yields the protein CASSVAPGYEQYF.

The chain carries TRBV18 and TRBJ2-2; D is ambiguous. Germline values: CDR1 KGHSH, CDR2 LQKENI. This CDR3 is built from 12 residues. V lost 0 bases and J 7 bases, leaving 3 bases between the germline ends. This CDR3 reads CASSPPNGELFF. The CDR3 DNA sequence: TGTGCCAGCTCACCACCGAACGGGGAGCTGTTTTTT.